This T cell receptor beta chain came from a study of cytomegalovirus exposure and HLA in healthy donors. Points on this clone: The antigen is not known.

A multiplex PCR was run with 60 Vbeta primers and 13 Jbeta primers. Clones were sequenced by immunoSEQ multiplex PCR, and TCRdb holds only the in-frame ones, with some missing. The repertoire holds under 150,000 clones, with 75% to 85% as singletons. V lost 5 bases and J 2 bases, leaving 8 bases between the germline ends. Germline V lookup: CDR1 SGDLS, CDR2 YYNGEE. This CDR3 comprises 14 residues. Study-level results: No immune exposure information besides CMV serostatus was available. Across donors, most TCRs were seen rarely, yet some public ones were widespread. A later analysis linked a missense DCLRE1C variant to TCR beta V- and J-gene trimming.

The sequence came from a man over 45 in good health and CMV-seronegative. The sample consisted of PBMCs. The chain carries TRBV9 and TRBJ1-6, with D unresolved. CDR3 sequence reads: CASRVGTYNSPLHF. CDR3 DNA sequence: TGTGCCAGCAGGGTCGGGACCTATAATTCACCCCTCCACTTT.